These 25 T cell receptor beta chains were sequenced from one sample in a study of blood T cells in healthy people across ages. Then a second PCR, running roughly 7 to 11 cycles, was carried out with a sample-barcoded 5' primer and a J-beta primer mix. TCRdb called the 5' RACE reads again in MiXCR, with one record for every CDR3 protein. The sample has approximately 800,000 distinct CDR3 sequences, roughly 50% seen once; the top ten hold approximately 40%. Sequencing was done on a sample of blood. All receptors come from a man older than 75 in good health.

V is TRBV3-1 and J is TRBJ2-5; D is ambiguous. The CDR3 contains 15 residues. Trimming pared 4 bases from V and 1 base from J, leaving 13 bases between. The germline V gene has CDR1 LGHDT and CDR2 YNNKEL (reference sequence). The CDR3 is CASSPRGRVQETQYF. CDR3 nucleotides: TGTGCCAGCAGCCCCCGAGGCAGAGTCCAAGAGACCCAGTACTTC.

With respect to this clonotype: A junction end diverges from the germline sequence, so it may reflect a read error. In DNA, the CDR3 is TGTGCCTCCAGTAGCGGCACCAAAGACATTCAGTACTTC. It specifies CASSSGTKDIQYF. The chain carries TRBV30 and TRBJ2-4, with D possibly being TRBD2 (6 bases). Germline CDR1 reads GTSNPN; CDR2 reads SVGIG (reference sequence). The CDR3 is 13 residues long.

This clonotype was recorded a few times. The CDR3 is CASSRTGDPEQYF. The CDR3, as DNA: TGTGCCAGCAGCCGGACAGGGGACCCCGAGCAGTACTTC. V and J are TRBV25-1 and TRBJ2-7, with 9 positions matching TRBD1. V gave up 6 bases and J gave up 6 bases; unmatched junction bases: 6. The CDR3 length is 13 residues. In germline, CDR1 is MGHDK, CDR2 SYGVNS.

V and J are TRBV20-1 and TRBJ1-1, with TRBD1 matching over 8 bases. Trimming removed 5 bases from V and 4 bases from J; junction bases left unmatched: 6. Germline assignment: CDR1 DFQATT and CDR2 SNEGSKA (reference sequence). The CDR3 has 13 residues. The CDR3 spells CSARQGAGTEAFF. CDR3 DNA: TGCAGTGCTCGCCAGGGGGCGGGCACTGAAGCTTTCTTT.

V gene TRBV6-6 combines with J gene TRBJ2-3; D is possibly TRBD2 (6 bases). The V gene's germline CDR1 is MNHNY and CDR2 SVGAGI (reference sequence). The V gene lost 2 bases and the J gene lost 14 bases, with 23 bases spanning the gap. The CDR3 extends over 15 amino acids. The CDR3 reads CASSYAGLDHRDAYF. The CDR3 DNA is TGTGCCAGCAGTTACGCGGGGTTGGACCACAGAGACGCGTATTTT.

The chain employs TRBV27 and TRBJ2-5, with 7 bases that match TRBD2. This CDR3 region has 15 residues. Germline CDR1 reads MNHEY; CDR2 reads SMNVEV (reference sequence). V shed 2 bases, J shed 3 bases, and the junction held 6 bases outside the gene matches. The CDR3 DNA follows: TGTGCCAGCAGTTTAGGTGGGAGGGCCAAAGAGACCCAGTACTTC. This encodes CASSLGGRAKETQYF.

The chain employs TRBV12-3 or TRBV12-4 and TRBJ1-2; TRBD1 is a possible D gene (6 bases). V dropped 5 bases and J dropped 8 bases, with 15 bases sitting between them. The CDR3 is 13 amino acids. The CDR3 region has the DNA TGTGCCAGCAGTGTCCGGGGGGCCTCGGGCTACACCTTC. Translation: CASSVRGASGYTF.

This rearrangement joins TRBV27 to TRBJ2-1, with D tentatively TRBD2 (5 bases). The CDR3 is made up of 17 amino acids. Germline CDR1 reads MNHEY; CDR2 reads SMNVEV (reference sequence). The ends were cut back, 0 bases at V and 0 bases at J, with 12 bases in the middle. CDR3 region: CASSLSGGPSSYNEQFF. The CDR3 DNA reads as TGTGCCAGCAGTTTATCGGGCGGGCCGAGCTCCTACAATGAGCAGTTCTTC.

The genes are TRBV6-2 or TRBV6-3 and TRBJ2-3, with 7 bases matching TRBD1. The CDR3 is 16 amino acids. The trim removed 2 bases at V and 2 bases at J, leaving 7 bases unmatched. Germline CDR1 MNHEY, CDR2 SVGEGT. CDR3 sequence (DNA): TGTGCCAGCAGTTACCCAAGACAGGGAATCACAGATACGCAGTATTTT. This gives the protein CASSYPRQGITDTQYF.

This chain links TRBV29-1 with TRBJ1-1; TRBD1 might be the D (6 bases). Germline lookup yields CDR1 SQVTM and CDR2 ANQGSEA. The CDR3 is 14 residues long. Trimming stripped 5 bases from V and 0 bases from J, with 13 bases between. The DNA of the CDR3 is TGCAGCGTTACCAGACACAGGGTGAACACTGAAGCTTTCTTT. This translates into CSVTRHRVNTEAFF.

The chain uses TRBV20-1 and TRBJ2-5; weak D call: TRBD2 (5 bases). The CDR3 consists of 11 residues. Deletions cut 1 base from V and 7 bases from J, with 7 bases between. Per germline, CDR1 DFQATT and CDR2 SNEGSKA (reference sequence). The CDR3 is CSARGEGTQYF. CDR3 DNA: TGCAGTGCTAGAGGAGAGGGGACCCAGTACTTC.

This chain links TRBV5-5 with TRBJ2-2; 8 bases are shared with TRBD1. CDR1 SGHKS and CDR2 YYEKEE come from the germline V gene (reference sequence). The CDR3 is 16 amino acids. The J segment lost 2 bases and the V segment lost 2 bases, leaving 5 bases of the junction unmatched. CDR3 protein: CASSLYQGANTGELFF. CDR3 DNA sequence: TGTGCCAGCAGCTTATATCAGGGGGCAAACACCGGGGAGCTGTTTTTT.

The DNA for the CDR3 is TGTGCCAGCAGTGAGGAGGGGACAGGGTCGGGAGAAAAACTGTTTTTT. Its translation is CASSEEGTGSGEKLFF. The rearrangement links TRBV6-4 to TRBJ1-4, with 9 nucleotides matching TRBD1. With 3 bases clipped from V and 8 bases from J, the junction kept 10 bases outside the gene matches. This CDR3 has 16 residues. The V gene's germline CDR1 is MRHNA and CDR2 SNTAGT.

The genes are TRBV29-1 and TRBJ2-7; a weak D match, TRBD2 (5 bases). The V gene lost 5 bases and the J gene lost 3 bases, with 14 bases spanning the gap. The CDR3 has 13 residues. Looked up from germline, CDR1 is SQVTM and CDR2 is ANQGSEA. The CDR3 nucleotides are TGCAGCGTTATAGCAGGAGACTACTACGAGCAGTACTTC. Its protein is CSVIAGDYYEQYF.

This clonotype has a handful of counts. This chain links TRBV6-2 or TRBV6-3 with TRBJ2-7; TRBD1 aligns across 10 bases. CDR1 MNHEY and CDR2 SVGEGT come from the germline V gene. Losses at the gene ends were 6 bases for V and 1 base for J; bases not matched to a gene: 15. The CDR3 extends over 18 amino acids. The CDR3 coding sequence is TGTGCCAGCAGCCGACAGGGGGCCGGATTAATCTGGTCCTACGAGCAGTACTTC. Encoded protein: CASSRQGAGLIWSYEQYF.

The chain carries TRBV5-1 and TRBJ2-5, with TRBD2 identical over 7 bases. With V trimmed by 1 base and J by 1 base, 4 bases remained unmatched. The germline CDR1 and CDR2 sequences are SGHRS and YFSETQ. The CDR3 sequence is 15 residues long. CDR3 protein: CASSLPSGGQETQYF. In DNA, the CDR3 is TGCGCCAGCAGCTTGCCTAGCGGAGGCCAAGAGACCCAGTACTTC.

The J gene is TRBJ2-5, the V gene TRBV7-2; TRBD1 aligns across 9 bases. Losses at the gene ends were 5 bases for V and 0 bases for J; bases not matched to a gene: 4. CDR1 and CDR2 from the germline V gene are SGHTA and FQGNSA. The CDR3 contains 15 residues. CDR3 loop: CASSNRGLYQETQYF. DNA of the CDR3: TGTGCCAGCAGCAACAGGGGGCTGTACCAAGAGACCCAGTACTTC.

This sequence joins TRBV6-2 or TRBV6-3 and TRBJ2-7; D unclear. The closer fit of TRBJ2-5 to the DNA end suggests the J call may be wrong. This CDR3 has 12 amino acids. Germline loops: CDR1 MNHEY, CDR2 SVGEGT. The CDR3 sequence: CASSYSFETQYF. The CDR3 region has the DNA TGTGCCAGCAGTTACTCTTTTGAGACCCAGTACTTC.

CDR3 residues: CASSTWGMREAHNEQFF. CDR3 bases: TGTGCCAGCAGCACTTGGGGAATGCGGGAGGCCCACAATGAGCAGTTCTTC. The chain combines TRBV11-2 with TRBJ2-1, with 8 bases lining up with TRBD2. J gave up 5 bases and V 5 bases, and 14 bases lay outside the gene matches. The CDR3 totals 17 residues. The V gene's germline CDR1 is SGHAT and CDR2 FQNNGV. The complete variable domain, with remaining parts taken from reference TRBV11-2 and TRBJ2-1, reads EAGVAQSPRYKIIEKRQSVAFWCNPISGHATLYWYQQILGQGPKLLIQFQNNGVVDDSQLPKDRFSAERLKGVDSTLKIQPAKLEDSAVYLCASSTWGMREAHNEQFFGPGTRLTVL.

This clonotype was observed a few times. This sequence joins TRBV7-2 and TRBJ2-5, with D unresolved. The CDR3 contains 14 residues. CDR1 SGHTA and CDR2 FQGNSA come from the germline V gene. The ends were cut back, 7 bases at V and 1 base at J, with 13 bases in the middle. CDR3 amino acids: CASKRALLQETQYF. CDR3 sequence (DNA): TGTGCCAGCAAGCGAGCTCTCCTCCAAGAGACCCAGTACTTC.

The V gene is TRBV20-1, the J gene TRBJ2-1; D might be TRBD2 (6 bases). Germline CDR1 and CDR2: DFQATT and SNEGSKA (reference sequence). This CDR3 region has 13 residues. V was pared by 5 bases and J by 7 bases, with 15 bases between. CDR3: CSARTIFGNEQFF. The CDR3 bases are TGCAGTGCTCGGACTATCTTCGGGAATGAGCAGTTCTTC.

The chain's CDR3 is CASSQEPGRYEQYF. The CDR3 DNA reads as TGCGCCAGCAGCCAAGAACCAGGGCGCTACGAGCAGTACTTC. The chain links TRBV4-1 to TRBJ2-7; a weak D match, TRBD1 (5 bases). The V gene lost 0 bases and the J gene lost 3 bases, with 9 bases spanning the gap. Germline-derived CDR1 and CDR2 are MGHRA and YSYEKL. The CDR3 length is 14 residues.

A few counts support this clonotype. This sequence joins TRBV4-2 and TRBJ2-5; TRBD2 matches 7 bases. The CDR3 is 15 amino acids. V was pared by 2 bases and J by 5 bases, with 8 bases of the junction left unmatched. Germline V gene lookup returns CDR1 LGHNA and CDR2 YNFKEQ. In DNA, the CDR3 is TGTGCCAGCAGCCAAATTAGCGCGGGAGCCGAGACCCAGTACTTC. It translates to CASSQISAGAETQYF.

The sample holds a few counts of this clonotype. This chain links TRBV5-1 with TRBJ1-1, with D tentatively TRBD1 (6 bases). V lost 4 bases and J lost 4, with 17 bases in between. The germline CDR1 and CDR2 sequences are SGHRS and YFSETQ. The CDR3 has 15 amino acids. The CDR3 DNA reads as TGCGCCAGCAGCCCTGCAGGGGACCCCACCACTGAAGCTTTCTTT. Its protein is CASSPAGDPTTEAFF.

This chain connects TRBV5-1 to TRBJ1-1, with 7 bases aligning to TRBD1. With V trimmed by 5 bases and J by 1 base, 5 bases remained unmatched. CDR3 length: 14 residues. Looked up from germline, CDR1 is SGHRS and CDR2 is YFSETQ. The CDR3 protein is CASRPWTGNTEAFF. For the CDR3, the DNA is TGCGCCAGCAGACCTTGGACAGGGAACACTGAAGCTTTCTTT.